This is a list of T cell receptor beta chains from one sample in a study of PD-1 blockade in classical Hodgkin lymphoma. TCRdb's copy holds only in-frame clones and misses some; the assay was immunoSEQ multiplex PCR. In the table there are 10,000 to 15,000 clones, around 90% of which are singletons. The sequencing here drew on CD4+ T cells from blood, taken at baseline. The receptors originated from a human donor with classical Hodgkin lymphoma. The CDR3 runs from the conserved cysteine through the conserved F or W.

TRBJ1-5 TRBV9 CASSVGPNLYQPQHF
TRBJ2-2 TRBV2 CASRDSSASGELFF
TRBJ2-5 TRBV5-1 CASSAYTQETQYF
TRBJ2-1 TRBV7-6 CASSLVSLGEQFF
TRBJ2-7 TRBV6-5 CASGPTGNRAYEQYF
TRBJ1-4 TRBV7-2 CASSLMGGQVQLNEKLFF
TRBJ2-4 TRBV4-1 CASRAGILAKNIQYF
TRBJ1-2 TRBV7-9 CASSLAAVQGGYTF
TRBJ1-4 TRBV18 CASSRDNGNEKLFF
TRBJ2-1 TRBV5-1 CASSQIDTYNEQFF
TRBJ2-3 TRBV9 CASSPPRLAGKGDTQYF
TRBJ1-4 TRBV11-3 CASSLDPGKRGQREKLFF
TRBJ2-5 TRBV6-1 CASSGGKETQYF
TRBJ2-1 TRBV2 CASTTEGRRMGNEQFF
TRBJ1-1 TRBV5-8 CASSLTPWGDLNTEAFF
TRBJ2-3 TRBV7-2 CASSLTSLGTDTQYF
TRBJ1-3 TRBV7-2 CASSLVGGTGNTIYF
TRBJ1-1 TRBV5-1 CASSWTQNTEAFF
TRBJ2-1 TRBV30 CAWSVGTSGNNEQFF
TRBJ2-3 TRBV11-2 CASSFSGANTQYF
TRBJ1-5 TRBV18 CASSPTGAWDQPQHF
TRBJ2-7 TRBV6-5 CASSYTLGGAYEQYF
TRBJ2-3 TRBV2 CASPTRTSATDTQYF
TRBJ1-6 TRBV4-1 CASSQIGTPFNSPLHF
TRBJ2-5 TRBV5-1 CASSLAVGAGQETQYF
TRBJ2-7 TRBV21-1 CATNAYEQYF
TRBJ2-7 TRBV28 CASSSPGTLYEQYF
TRBJ2-1 TRBV5-1 CASSLGGGAGGEQFF
TRBJ2-7 TRBV18 CASSGGPFYEQYF
TRBJ2-6 TRBV4-1 CASSQEDNRGVSGANVLTF
TRBJ2-3 TRBV28 CASSGLAGGTDTQYF
TRBJ2-3 TRBV6-1 CASSEPGEGTDTQYF
TRBJ1-5 TRBV10-3 CAISESRTGNQPQHF
TRBJ1-2 TRBV5-6 CASSLLDREYGYTF
TRBJ2-7 TRBV27 CASSLSRGYEQYF
TRBJ1-5 TRBV13 CASSLGLAQPQHF
TRBJ2-7 TRBV2 CASSGGTSGIAYEQYF
TRBJ2-1 TRBV28 CASSLLIGRVNEQFF
TRBJ1-1 TRBV10-3 CAISDRGEAFF
TRBJ2-1 TRBV30 CAWKASGHNEQFF
TRBJ2-2 TRBV2 CASSEQGINTGELFF